This section outlines one T cell receptor (beta chain) sequence together with its context. The antigen is not known. The data are from a study of T cell responses to AZD1222 COVID-19 vaccine. Turning to the study itself: Second doses at about 4 or about 12 weeks were pooled.

Repertoires were generated with immunoSEQ multiplex PCR, while TCRdb's copy carries only in-frame clones and drops some. The data hold some 200,000 clones, with roughly 91% observed a single time. V lost 1 base, J lost 5 bases, and 3 bases lay in between. Germline V gives CDR1 SGHAT, CDR2 FQNNGV. The CDR3 runs 11 residues. Notes on the study in general: Close to half of spike-specific TCRs reportedly recognize unmutated variant regions. Elevations in Spike-specific TCR breadth and depth followed administration of two AZD1222 doses. It should be noted that donors were predominantly white British and more often female, and clonal diversity was possibly underestimated.

Specimen: peripheral blood, collected on day 0 of AZD1222 vaccination. The sequence was obtained from an adult in good health. This chain connects TRBV11-2 to TRBJ2-7, with D unclear. CDR3 DNA sequence: TGTGCCAGCAGCTTAGGGAACGAGCAGTACTTC. It translates to CASSLGNEQYF.